This T cell receptor (beta chain) appears in the sequencing data of a study of blood T cell repertoires in COVID-19. Sequencing used immunoSEQ multiplex PCR; TCRdb keeps in-frame clones, though not all of them. The table lists about 110,000 clones, approximately 90% of them singletons, with 8.4% in the top ten. The sequence was obtained from a woman in her 70s who had recovered from COVID-19. The sample comprised peripheral blood.

The chain's CDR3 is CAAGGGNKAEAFF. Written as DNA, the CDR3 is TGTGCCGCCGGGGGGGGTAACAAAGCTGAAGCTTTCTTT. This chain uses TRBV19 with TRBJ1-1, with D possibly TRBD1 on 5 matching bases. The germline CDR1 and CDR2 sequences are LNHDA and SQIVND (reference sequence). The V end was cut by 11 bases, the J end by 6 bases, with 19 bases between. This CDR3 comprises 13 residues.